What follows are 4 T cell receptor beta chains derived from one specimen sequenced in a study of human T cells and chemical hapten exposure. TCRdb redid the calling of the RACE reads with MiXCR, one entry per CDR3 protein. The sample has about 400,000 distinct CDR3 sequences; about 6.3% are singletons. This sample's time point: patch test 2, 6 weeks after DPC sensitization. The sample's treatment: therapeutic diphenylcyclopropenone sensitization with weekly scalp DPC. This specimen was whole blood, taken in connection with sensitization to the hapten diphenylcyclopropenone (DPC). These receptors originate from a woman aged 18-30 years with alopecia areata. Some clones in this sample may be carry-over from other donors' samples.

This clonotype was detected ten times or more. The CDR3: CASQGLYGYTF. CDR3 nucleotides: TGTGCCAGCCAAGGACTCTATGGCTACACCTTC. The gene calls are TRBV9 and TRBJ1-2; D gene unclear. Germline-derived CDR1 and CDR2 are SGDLS and YYNGEE. V lost 7 bases and J lost 4, with 8 bases in between. The CDR3 length is 11 residues.

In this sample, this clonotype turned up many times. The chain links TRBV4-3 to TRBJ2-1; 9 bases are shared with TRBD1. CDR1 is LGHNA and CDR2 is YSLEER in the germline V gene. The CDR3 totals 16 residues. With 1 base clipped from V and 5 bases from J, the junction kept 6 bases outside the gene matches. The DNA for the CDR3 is TGCGCCAGCAGCCAAGTCCATACAGGGGGCCACAATGAGCAGTTCTTC. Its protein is CASSQVHTGGHNEQFF.

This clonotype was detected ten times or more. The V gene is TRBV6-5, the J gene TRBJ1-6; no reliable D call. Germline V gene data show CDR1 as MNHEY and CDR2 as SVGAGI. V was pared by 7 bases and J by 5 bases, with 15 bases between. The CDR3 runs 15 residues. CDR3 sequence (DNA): TGTGCCAGCAACCAACAGAAGGCACATAATTCACCCCTCCACTTT. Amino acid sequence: CASNQQKAHNSPLHF.

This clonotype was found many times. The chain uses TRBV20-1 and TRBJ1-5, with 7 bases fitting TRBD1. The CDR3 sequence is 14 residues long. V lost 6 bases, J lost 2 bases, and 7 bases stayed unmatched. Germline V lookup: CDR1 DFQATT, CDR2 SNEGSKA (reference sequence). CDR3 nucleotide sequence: TGCAGTGCCTGGGACAGAGAGGGCAATCAGCCCCAGCATTTT. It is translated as CSAWDREGNQPQHF.